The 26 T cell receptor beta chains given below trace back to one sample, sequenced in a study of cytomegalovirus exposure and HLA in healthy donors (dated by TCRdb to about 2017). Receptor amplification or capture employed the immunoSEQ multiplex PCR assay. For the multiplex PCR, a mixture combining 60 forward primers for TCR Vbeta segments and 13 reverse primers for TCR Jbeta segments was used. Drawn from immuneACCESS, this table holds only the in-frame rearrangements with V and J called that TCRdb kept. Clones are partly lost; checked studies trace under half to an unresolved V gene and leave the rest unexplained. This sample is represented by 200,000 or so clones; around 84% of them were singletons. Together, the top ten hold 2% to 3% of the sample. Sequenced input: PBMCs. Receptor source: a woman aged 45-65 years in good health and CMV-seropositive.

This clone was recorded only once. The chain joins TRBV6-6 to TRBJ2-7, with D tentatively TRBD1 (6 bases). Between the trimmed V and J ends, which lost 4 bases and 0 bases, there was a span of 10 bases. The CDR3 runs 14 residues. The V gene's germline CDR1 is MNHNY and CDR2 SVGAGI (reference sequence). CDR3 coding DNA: TGTGCCAGCAGTTCCCGGGACAACTCCTACGAGCAGTACTTC. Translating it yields CASSSRDNSYEQYF.

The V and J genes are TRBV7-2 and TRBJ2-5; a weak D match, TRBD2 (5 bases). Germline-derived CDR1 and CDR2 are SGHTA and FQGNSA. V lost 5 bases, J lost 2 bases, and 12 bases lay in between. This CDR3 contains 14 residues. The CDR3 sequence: CASSPGVGQETQYF. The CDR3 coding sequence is TGTGCCAGCAGCCCCGGGGTGGGTCAAGAGACCCAGTACTTC.

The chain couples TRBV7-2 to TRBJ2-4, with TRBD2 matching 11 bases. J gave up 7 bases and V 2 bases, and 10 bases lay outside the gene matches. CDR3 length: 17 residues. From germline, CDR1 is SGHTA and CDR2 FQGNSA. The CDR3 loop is CASSLRVAGGPLNIQYF. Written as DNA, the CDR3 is TGTGCCAGCAGCTTACGGGTAGCGGGGGGGCCTCTGAACATTCAGTACTTC.

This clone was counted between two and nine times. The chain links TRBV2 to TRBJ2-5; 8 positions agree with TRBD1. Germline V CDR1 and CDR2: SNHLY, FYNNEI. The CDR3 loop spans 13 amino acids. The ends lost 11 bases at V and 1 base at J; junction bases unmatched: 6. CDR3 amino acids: CAGQGPFQETQYF. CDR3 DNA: TGTGCCGGACAGGGACCATTCCAAGAGACCCAGTACTTC.

In nucleotides, the CDR3 is TGTGCCAGCAGCGTAGCAGGGGGGAAACAAGAGACCCAGTACTTC. Its protein product is CASSVAGGKQETQYF. This chain uses TRBV9 with TRBJ2-5; D is possibly TRBD1 (7 bases). The CDR3 is 15 amino acids. Germline loops: CDR1 SGDLS, CDR2 YYNGEE. V was shortened by 0 bases and J by 2 bases, with 11 bases between the two germline ends.

CDR3 residues: CASSRDRDQPQHF. CDR3 sequence (DNA): TGTGCCAGCAGCCGGGACAGAGATCAGCCCCAGCATTTT. V is TRBV7-2 and J is TRBJ1-5; 7 positions agree with TRBD1. V dropped 5 bases and J dropped 5; count of bases not matched to a gene: 3. This CDR3 has 13 amino acids. Germline values: CDR1 SGHTA, CDR2 FQGNSA.

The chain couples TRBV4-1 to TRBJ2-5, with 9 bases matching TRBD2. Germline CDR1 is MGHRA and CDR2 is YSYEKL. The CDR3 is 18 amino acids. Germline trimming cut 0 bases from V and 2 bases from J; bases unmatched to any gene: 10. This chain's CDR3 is CASSQDPRGGGAQETQYF. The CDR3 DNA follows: TGCGCCAGCAGCCAAGACCCGCGGGGGGGCGGGGCACAAGAGACCCAGTACTTC.

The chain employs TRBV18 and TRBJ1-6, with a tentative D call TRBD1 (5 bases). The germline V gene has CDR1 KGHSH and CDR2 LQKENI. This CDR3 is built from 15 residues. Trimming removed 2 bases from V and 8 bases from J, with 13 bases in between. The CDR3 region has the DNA TGTGCCAGCTCACCAAGGGTGGAGGGGTATTCACCCCTCCACTTT. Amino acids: CASSPRVEGYSPLHF.

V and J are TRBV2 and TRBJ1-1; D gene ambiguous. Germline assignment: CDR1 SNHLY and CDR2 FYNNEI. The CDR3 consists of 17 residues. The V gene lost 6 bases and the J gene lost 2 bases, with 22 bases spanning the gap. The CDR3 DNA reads TGTGCCAGCAGGGGGAGGCCTTGGTTGGAAAAAAACACTGAAGCTTTCTTT. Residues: CASRGRPWLEKNTEAFF.

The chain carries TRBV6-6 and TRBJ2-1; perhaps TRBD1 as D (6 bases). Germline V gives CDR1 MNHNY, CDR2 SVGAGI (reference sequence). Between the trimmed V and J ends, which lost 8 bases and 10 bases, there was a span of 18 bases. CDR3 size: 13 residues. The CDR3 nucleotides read TGTGCCAGCGGACAGCCGACCCCGGGAGAGCAGTTCTTC. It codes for CASGQPTPGEQFF.

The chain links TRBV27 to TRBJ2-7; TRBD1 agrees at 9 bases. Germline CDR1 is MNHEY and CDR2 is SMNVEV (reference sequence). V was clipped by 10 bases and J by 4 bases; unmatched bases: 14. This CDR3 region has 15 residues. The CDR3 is CATQFPGQGRYEQYF. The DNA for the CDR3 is TGTGCCACCCAGTTCCCGGGACAGGGCAGGTACGAGCAGTACTTC.

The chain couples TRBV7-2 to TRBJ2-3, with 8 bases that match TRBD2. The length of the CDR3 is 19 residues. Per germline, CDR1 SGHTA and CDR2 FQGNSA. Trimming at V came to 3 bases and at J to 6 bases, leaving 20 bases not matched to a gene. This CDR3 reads CASSLKVGVAGHRGDTQYF. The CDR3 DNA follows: TGTGCCAGCAGCTTGAAAGTTGGAGTAGCGGGGCATCGGGGGGATACGCAGTATTTT.

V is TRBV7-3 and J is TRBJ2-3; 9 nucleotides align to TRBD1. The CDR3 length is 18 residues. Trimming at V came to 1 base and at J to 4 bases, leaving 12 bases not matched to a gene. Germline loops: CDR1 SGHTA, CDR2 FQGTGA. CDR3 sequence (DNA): TGTGCCAGCAGCTTAATTCTAACGGGACAGGGTAGTCCAGATACGCAGTATTTT. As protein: CASSLILTGQGSPDTQYF.

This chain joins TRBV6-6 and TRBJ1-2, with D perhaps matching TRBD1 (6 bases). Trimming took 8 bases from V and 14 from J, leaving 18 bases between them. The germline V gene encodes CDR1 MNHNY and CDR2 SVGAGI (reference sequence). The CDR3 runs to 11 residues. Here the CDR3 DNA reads TGTGCCAGCGGAGGACAGAGGTCTATGACCTTC. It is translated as CASGGQRSMTF.

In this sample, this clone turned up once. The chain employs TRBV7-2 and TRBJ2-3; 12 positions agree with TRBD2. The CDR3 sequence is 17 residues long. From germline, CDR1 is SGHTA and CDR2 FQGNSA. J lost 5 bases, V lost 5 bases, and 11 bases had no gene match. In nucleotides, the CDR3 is TGTGCCAGCAGCCCCACCGCTAGCGGGGGGGCCGGAGATACGCAGTATTTT. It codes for CASSPTASGGAGDTQYF. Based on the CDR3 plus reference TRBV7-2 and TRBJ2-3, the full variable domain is GAGVSQSPSNKVTEKGKDVELRCDPISGHTALYWYRQSLGQGLEFLIYFQGNSAPDKSGLPSDRFSAERTGGSVSTLTIQRTQQEDSAVYLCASSPTASGGAGDTQYFGPGTRLTVL.

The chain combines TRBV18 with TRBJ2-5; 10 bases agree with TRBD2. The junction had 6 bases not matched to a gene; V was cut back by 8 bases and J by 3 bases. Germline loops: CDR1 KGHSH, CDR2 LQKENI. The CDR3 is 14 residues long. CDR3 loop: CASRRSGGEETQYF. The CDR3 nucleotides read TGTGCCAGCAGGAGGAGCGGGGGGGAAGAGACCCAGTACTTC. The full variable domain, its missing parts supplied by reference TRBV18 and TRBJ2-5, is NAGVMQNPRHLVRRRGQEARLRCSPMKGHSHVYWYRQLPEEGLKFMVYLQKENIIDESGMPKERFSAEFPKEGPSILRIQQVVRGDSAAYFCASRRSGGEETQYFGPGTRLLVL.

CDR3 in DNA: TGCGCCAGCAGCCAAGCCCTAGATACGCAGTATTTT. Its translation: CASSQALDTQYF. This chain connects TRBV4-1 to TRBJ2-3; the D is unclear. V was clipped by 1 base and J by 5 bases, with 4 bases between them. Germline values: CDR1 MGHRA, CDR2 YSYEKL. The CDR3 has 12 amino acids.

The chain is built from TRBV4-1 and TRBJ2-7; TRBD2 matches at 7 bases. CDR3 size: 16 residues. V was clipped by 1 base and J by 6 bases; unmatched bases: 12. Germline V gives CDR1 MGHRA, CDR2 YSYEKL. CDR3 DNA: TGCGCCAGCAGCCAAGGGTGGTCTAGCGGAGTATCCGAGCAGTACTTC. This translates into CASSQGWSSGVSEQYF.

CDR3 DNA sequence: TGTGCCAGCCAGGCCACCCCCGCAGGGGGCGGTTCACCCCTCCACTTT. Translated: CASQATPAGGGSPLHF. The chain combines TRBV27 with TRBJ1-6; TRBD1 agrees at 8 bases. This CDR3 has 16 residues. J was trimmed by 9 bases and V by 8 bases; bases with no gene match: 15. Germline V CDR1 and CDR2: MNHEY, SMNVEV (reference sequence).

This chain's CDR3 is CASTKRGSTNEKLFF. The CDR3, as DNA: TGTGCCAGCACTAAAAGGGGATCAACTAATGAAAAACTGTTTTTT. The J gene is TRBJ1-4, the V gene TRBV6-6, with TRBD1 as a possible D gene (5 bases). The V end lost 7 bases, the J end lost 0 bases, and 12 bases lay between the germline ends. CDR1 is MNHNY and CDR2 is SVGAGI in the germline V gene (reference sequence). The CDR3 has 15 residues.

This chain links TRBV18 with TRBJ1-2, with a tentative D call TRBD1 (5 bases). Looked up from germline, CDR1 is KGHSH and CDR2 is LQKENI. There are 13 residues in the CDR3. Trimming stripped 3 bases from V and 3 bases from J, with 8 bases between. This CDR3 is CASSPQGDYGYTF. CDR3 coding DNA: TGTGCCAGCTCACCTCAAGGGGACTATGGCTACACCTTC.

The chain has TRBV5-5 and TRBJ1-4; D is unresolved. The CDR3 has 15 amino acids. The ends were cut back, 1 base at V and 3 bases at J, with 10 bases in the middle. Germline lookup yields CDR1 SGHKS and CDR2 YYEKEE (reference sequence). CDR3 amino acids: CASSLLGDPNEKLFF. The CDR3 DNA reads TGTGCCAGCAGCTTGTTAGGAGACCCTAATGAAAAACTGTTTTTT.

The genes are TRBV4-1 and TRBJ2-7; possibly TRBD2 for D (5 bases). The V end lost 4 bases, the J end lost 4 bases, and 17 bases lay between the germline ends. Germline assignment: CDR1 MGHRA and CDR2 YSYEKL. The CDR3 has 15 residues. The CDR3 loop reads CASSLDAGLVYEQYF. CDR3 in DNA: TGCGCCAGCAGCCTTGATGCGGGTCTTGTTTACGAGCAGTACTTC.

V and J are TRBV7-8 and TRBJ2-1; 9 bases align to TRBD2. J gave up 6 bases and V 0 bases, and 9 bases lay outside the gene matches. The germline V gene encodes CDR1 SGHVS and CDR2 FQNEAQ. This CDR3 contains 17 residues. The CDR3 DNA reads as TGTGCCAGCAGCTTAGCCAGCGGGGGGCTAGAAGTCAATGAGCAGTTCTTC. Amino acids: CASSLASGGLEVNEQFF.

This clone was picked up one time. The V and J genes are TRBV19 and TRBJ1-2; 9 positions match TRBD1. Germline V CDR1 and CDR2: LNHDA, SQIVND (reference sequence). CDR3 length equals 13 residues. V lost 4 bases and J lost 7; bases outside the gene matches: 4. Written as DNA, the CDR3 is TGTGCCAGTAGTAGGACAGGGGAAGCTGGCTACACCTTC. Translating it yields CASSRTGEAGYTF.

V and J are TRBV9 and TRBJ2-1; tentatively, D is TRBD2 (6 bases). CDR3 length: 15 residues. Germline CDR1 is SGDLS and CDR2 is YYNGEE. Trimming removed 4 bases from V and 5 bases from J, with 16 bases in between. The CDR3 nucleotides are TGTGCCAGCAGCCTAGATGGGGGGACCGACAATGAGCAGTTCTTC. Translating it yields CASSLDGGTDNEQFF.